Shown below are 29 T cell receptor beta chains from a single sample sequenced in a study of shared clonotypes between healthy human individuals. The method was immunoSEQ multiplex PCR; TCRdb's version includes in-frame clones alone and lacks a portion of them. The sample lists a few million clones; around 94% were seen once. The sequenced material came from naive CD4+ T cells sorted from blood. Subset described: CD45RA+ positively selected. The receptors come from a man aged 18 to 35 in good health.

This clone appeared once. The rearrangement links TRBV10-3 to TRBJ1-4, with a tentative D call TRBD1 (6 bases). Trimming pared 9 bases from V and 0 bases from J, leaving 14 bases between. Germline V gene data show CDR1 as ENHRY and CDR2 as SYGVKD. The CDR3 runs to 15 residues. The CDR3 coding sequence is TGTGCCATAGGGTCAGGGGCTACAACTAATGAAAAACTGTTTTTT. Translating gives CAIGSGATTNEKLFF.

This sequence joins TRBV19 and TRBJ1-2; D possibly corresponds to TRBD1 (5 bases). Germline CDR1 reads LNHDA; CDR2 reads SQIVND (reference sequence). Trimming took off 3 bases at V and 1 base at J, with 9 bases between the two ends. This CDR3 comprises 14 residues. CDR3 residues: CASSIRQSNYGYTF. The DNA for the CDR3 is TGTGCCAGTAGTATCCGACAGAGTAACTATGGCTACACCTTC.

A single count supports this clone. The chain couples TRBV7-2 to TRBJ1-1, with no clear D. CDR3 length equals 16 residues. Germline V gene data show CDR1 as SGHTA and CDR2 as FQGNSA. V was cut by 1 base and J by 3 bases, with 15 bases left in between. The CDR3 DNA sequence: TGTGCCAGCAGCTTAGAGGTCGGGAGGGCCCACACTGAAGCTTTCTTT. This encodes CASSLEVGRAHTEAFF.

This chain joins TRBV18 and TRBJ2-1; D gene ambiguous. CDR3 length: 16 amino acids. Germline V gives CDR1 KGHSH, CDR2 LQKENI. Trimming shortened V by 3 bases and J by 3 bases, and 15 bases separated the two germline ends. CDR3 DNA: TGTGCCAGCTCACCTGGGCGGCTAGGTCTCTACAATGAGCAGTTCTTC. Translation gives CASSPGRLGLYNEQFF.

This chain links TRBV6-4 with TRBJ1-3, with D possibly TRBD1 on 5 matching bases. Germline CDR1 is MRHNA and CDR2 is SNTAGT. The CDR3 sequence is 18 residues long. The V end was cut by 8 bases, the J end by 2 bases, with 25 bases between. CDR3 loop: CASRSPRPLGVAGNTIYF. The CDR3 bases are TGTGCCAGCCGAAGTCCCCGGCCTTTAGGGGTAGCTGGAAACACCATATATTTT.

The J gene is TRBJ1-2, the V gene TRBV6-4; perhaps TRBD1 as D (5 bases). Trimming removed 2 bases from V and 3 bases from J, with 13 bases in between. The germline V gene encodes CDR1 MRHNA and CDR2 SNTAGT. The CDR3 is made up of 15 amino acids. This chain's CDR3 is CASSDTAGGYYGYTF. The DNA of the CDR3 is TGTGCCAGCAGTGACACCGCGGGGGGTTACTATGGCTACACCTTC.

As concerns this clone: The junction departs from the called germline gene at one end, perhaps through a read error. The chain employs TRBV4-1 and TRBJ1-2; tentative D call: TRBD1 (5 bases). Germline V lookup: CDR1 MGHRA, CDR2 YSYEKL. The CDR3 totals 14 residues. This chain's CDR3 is CASSQVIGTRLLGF. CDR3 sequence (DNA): TGCGCCAGCAGCCAAGTCATAGGGACCAGGCTTTTGGGTTTC.

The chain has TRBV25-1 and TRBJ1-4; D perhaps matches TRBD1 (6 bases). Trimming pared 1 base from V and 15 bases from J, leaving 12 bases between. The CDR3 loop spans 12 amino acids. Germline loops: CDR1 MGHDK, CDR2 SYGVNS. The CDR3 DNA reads TGTGCCAGCAGTGAATGGGGACAAGAAGTGTTTTTT. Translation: CASSEWGQEVFF.

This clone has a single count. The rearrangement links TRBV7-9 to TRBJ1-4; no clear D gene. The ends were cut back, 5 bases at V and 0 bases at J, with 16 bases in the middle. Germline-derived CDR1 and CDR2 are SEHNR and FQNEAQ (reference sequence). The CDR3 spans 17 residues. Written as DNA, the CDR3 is TGTGCCAGCAGCCGACAAGGACCACGAACAACTAATGAAAAACTGTTTTTT. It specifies CASSRQGPRTTNEKLFF. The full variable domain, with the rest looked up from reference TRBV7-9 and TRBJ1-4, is DTGVSQNPRHKITKRGQNVTFRCDPISEHNRLYWYRQTLGQGPEFLTYFQNEAQLEKSRLLSDRFSAERPKGSFSTLEIQRTEQGDSAMYLCASSRQGPRTTNEKLFFGSGTQLSVL.

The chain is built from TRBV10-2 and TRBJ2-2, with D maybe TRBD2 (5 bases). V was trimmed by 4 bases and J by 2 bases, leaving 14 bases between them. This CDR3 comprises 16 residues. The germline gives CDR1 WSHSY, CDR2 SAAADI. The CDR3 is CASSVGPTSNTGELFF. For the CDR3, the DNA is TGCGCCAGCAGTGTAGGCCCTACTAGTAACACCGGGGAGCTGTTTTTT.

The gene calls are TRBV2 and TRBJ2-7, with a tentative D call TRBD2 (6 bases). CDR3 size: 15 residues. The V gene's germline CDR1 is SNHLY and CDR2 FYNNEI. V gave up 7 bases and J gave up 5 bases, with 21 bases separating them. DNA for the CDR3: TGTGCCAGCATCGAATTGGACTACCGCGGCCACGAGCAGTACTTC. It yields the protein CASIELDYRGHEQYF.

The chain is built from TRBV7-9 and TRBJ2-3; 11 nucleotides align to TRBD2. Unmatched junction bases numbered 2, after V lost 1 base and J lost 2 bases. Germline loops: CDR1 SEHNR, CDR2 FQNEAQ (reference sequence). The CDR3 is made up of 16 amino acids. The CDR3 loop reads CASSLGLAGFTDTQYF. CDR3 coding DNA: TGTGCCAGCAGCTTAGGACTAGCGGGGTTCACAGATACGCAGTATTTT.

CDR3 coding DNA: TGTGCCAGCAGCCAAAGGAGGGGCCAAACAGAGCAGTACTTC. Encoded protein: CASSQRRGQTEQYF. V is TRBV14 and J is TRBJ2-7; D might be TRBD2 (6 bases). Trimming cost V 2 bases and J 7 bases, with 15 bases left between them. The germline V gene has CDR1 SGHDN and CDR2 FVKESK. This CDR3 contains 14 residues.

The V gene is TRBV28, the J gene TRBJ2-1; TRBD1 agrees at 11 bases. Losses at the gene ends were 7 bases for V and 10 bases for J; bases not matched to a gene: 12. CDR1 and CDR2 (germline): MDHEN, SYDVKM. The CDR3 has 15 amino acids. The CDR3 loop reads CASNEIGQGALEQFF. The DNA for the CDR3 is TGTGCCAGCAACGAAATCGGACAGGGGGCCCTGGAGCAGTTCTTC.

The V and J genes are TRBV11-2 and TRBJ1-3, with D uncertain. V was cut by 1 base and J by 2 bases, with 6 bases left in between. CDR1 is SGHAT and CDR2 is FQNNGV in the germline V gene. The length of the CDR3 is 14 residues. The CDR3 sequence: CASSLVFAGNTIYF. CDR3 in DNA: TGTGCCAGCAGCTTAGTATTCGCTGGAAACACCATATATTTT.

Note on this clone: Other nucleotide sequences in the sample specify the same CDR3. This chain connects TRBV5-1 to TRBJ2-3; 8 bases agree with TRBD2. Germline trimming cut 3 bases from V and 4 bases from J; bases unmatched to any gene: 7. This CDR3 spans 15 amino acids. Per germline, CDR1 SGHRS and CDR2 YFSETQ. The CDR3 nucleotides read TGCGCCAGCAGCTCTACTAGCGGAAGCGCAGATACGCAGTATTTT. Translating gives CASSSTSGSADTQYF.

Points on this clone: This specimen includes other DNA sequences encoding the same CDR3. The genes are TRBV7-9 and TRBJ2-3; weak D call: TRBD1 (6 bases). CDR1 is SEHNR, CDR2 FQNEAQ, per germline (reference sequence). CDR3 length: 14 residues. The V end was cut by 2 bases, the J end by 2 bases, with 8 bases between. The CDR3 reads CASSLQGSTDTQYF. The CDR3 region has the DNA TGTGCCAGCAGCTTACAGGGGTCCACAGATACGCAGTATTTT.

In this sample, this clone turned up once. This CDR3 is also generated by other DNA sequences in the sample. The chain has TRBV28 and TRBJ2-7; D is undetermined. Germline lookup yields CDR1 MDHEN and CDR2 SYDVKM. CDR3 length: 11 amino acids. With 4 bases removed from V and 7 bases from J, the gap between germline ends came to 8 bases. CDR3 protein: CASSSLVEQYF. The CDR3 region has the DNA TGTGCCAGCAGTTCGCTAGTAGAGCAGTACTTC.

CDR3 coding DNA: TGTGCCAGCAGTGAAATCTCTGGAAACACCATATATTTT. Amino acid sequence: CASSEISGNTIYF. The chain couples TRBV2 to TRBJ1-3; the D is unclear. The germline V gene has CDR1 SNHLY and CDR2 FYNNEI. V was pared by 2 bases and J by 0 bases, with 2 bases between. This CDR3 has 13 residues. Together with reference TRBV2 and TRBJ1-3, the CDR3 gives the full variable domain: EPEVTQTPSHQVTQMGQEVILRCVPISNHLYFYWYRQILGQKVEFLVSFYNNEISEKSEIFDDQFSVERPDGSNFTLKIRSTKLEDSAMYFCASSEISGNTIYFGEGSWLTVV.

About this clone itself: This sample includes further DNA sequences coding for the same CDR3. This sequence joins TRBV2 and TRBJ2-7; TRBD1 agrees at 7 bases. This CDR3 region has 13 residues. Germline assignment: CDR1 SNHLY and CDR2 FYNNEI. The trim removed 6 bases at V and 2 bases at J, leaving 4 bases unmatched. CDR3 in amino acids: CASRAGTAYEQYF. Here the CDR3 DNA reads TGTGCCAGCAGGGCCGGGACAGCCTACGAGCAGTACTTC.

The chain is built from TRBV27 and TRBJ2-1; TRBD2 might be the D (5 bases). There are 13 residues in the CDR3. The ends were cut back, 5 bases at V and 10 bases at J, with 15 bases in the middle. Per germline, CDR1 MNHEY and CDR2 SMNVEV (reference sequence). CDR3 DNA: TGTGCCAGCAGTCGTACCGGAGGAAGGGAGCAGTTCTTC. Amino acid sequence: CASSRTGGREQFF.

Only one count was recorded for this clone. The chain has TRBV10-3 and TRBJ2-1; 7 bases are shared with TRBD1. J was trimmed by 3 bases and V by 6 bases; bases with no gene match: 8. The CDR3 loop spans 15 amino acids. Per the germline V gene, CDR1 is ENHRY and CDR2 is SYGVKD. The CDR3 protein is CAISSRDRDYNEQFF. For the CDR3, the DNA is TGTGCCATCAGCTCTCGTGACAGGGACTACAATGAGCAGTTCTTC.

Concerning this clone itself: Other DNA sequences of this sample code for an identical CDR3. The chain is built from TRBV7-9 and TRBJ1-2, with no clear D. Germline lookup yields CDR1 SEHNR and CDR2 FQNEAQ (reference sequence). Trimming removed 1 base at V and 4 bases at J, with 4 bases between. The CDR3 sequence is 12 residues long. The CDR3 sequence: CASSLDLYGYTF. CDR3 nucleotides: TGTGCCAGCAGCTTAGATCTCTATGGCTACACCTTC.

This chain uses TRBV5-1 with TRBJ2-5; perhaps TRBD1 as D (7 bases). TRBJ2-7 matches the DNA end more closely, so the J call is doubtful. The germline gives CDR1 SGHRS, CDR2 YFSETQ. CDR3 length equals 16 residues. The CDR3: CASSFLGGTASYEQYF. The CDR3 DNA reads TGCGCCAGCAGCTTTCTTGGGGGGACAGCCTCCTACGAGCAGTACTTC.

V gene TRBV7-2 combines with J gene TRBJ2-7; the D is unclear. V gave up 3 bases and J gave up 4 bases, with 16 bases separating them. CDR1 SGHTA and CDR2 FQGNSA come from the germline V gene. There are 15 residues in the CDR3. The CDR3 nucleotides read TGTGCCAGCAGCTTGGGCAGGACCTTGACTTACGAGCAGTACTTC. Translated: CASSLGRTLTYEQYF.

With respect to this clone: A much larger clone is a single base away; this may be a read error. CDR3 sequence (DNA): TGTGCCAGCAGCTTCGGGGAGACCCAGTACTTC. It specifies CASSFGETQYF. The gene calls are TRBV7-8 and TRBJ2-5, with D unclear. Germline assignment: CDR1 SGHVS and CDR2 FQNEAQ. The CDR3 contains 11 residues. Trimming took 3 bases from V and 5 from J, leaving 4 bases between them.

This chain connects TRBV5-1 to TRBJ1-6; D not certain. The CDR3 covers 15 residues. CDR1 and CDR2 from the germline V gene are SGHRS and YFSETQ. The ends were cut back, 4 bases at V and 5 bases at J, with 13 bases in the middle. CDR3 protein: CASSITESHNSPLHF. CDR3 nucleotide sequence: TGCGCCAGCAGCATTACAGAGAGCCATAATTCACCCCTCCACTTT.

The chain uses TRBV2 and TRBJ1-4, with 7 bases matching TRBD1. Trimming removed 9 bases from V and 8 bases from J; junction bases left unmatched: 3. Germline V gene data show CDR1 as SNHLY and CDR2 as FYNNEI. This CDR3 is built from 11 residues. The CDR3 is CASGDREKLFF. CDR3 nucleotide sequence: TGTGCCAGTGGGGACAGAGAAAAACTGTTTTTT.

CDR3 nucleotide sequence: TGTGCCAGCAGTTCCCTGTCTAGGGACAGAATCTATGGCTACACCTTC. Its protein is CASSSLSRDRIYGYTF. V is TRBV28 and J is TRBJ1-2; 7 nucleotides line up with TRBD1. This CDR3 contains 16 residues. Trimming cost V 4 bases and J 4 bases; bases outside gene matches: 12. The V gene's germline CDR1 is MDHEN and CDR2 SYDVKM.